This record looks at one T cell receptor (beta chain) sequence and its context. Its antigen is as yet unknown. TCRdb re-called the reads with MiXCR, one entry per CDR3 protein. The table lists about 400,000 distinct CDR3 sequences, about a sixth of them singletons. Germline-derived CDR1 and CDR2 are SGHNT and YYREEE (reference sequence). Trimming stripped 4 bases from V and 6 bases from J, with 17 bases between. The CDR3 has 14 amino acids. The sample comes from a study of T cell repertoires in cytomegalovirus infection. Study summary: The public TCR beta signatures pointed to both CMV infection and matching HLA type. Findings and limits, study-wide: Of the TCR beta families, the public ones yielded a cumulative frequency that identified carriers of CMV plus the relevant HLA. In two of eight donors, the top clonotype was HLA-C-restricted CMV-specific.

The chain links TRBV5-4 to TRBJ2-7, with a tentative D call TRBD2 (6 bases). The receptor was derived from a human donor in good health (CMV status not recorded). Some clones in this sample may be carry-over from other donors' samples. The sample comprised PBMCs. This CDR3 is CASSVMGLRPEQYF. As DNA, the CDR3 is TGTGCCAGCAGCGTTATGGGACTTCGCCCCGAGCAGTACTTC.